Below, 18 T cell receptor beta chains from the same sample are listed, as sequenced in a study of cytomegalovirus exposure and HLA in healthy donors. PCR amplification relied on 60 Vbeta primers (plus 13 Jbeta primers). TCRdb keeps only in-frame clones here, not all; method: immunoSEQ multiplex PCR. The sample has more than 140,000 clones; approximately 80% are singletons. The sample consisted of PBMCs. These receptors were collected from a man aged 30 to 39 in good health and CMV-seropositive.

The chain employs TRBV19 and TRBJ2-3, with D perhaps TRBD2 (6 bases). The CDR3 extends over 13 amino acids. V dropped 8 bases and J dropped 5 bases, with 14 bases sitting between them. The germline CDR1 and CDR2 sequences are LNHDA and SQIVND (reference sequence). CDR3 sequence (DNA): TGTGCCAGTGCCGCGGGACTCCTAGATACGCAGTATTTT. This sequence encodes CASAAGLLDTQYF.

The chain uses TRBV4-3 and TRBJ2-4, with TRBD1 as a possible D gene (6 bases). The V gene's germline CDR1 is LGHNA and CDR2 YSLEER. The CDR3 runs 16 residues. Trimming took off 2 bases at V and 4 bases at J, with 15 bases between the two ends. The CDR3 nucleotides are TGCGCCAGCAGCCAAAATCAGGACAGTACTAAAAACATTCAGTACTTC. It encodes CASSQNQDSTKNIQYF.

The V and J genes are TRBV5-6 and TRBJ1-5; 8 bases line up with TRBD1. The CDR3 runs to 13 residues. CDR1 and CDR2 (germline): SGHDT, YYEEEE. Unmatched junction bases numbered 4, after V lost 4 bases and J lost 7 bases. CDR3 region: CASSPHRGQPQHF. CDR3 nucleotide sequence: TGTGCCAGCAGCCCCCACAGGGGGCAGCCCCAGCATTTT.

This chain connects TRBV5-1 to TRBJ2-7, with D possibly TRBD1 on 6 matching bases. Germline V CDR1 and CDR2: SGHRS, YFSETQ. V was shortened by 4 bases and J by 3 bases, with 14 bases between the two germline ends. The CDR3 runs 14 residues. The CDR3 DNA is TGCGCCAGCAGCCTCAGGGGATCCGGCTACGAGCAGTACTTC. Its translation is CASSLRGSGYEQYF.

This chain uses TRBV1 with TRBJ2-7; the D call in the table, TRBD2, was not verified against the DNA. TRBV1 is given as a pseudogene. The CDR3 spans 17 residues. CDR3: CTSSRPTSAMSPREQYF. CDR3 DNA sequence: TGCACCAGCAGCCGCCCAACTAGCGCCATGAGTCCTCGCGAGCAGTACTTC.

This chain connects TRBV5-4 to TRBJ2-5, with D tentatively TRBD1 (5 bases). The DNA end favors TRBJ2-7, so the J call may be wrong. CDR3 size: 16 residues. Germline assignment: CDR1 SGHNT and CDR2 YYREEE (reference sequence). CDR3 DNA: TGTGCCAGCAGCTTGGAGTTGAGGCAGGGTGCCTACGAGCAGTACTTC. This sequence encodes CASSLELRQGAYEQYF.

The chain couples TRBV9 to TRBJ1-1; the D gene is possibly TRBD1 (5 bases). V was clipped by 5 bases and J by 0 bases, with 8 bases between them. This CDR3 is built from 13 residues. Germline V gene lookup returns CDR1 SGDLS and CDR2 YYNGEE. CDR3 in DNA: TGTGCCAGCAGTATCAGGGTGAACACTGAAGCTTTCTTT. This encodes CASSIRVNTEAFF.

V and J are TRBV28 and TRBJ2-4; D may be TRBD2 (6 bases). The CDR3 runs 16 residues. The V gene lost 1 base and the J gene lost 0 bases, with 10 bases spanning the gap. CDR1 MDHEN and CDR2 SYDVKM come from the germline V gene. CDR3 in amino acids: CASSLFGGLAKNIQYF. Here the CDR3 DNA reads TGTGCCAGCAGTTTATTCGGGGGTTTAGCCAAAAACATTCAGTACTTC.

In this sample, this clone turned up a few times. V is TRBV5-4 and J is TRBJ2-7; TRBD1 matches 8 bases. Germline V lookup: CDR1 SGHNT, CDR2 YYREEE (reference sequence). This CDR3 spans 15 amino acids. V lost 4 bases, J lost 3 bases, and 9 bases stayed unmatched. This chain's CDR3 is CASSPGSGQGYEQYF. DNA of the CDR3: TGTGCCAGCAGCCCGGGGTCCGGACAGGGCTACGAGCAGTACTTC.

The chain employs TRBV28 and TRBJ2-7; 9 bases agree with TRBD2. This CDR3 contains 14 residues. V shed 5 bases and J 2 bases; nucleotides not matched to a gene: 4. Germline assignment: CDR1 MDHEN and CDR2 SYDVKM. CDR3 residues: CASSGWTSAYEQYF. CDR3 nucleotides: TGTGCCAGCAGTGGCTGGACTAGCGCCTACGAGCAGTACTTC.

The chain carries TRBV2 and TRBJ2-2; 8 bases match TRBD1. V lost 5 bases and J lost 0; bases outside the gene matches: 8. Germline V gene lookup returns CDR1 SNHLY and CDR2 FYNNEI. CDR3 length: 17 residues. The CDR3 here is CASSSGQVLANTGELFF. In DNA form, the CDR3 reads TGTGCCAGCAGTTCGGGACAGGTTTTGGCGAACACCGGGGAGCTGTTTTTT.

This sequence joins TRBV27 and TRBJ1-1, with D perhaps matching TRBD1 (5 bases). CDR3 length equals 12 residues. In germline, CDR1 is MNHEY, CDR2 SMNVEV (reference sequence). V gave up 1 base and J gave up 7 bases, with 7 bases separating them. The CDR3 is CASSLWQGEAFF. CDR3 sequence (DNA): TGTGCCAGCAGTTTATGGCAGGGTGAAGCTTTCTTT.

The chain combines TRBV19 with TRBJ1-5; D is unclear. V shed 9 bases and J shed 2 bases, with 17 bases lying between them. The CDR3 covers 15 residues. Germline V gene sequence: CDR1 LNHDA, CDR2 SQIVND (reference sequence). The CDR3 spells CARALRRLGNQPQHF. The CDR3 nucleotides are TGTGCCAGAGCCCTCAGGAGGCTAGGCAATCAGCCCCAGCATTTT.

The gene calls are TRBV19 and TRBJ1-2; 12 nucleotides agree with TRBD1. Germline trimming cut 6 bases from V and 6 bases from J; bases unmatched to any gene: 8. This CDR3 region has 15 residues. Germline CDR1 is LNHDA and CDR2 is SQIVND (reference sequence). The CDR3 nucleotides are TGTGCCAGTAGAGCCCCGGGACAGGGGGCAAATGGCTACACCTTC. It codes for CASRAPGQGANGYTF.

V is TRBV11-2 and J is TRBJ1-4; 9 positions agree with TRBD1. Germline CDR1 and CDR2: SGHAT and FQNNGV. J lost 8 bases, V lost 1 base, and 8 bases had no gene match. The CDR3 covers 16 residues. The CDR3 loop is CASSLGAGQGNEKLFF. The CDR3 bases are TGTGCCAGCAGCTTAGGGGCGGGACAGGGAAACGAAAAACTGTTTTTT.

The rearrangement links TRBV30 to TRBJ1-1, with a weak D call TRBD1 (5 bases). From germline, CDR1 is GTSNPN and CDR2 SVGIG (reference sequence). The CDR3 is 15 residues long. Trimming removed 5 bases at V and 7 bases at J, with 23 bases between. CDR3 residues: CAWGHPRIPRGEAFF. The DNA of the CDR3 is TGTGCCTGGGGACACCCCAGGATACCCCGCGGTGAAGCTTTCTTT. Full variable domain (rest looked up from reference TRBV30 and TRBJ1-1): SQTIHQWPATLVQPVGSPLSLECTVEGTSNPNLYWYRQAAGRGLQLLFYSVGIGQISSEVPQNLSASRPQDRQFILSSKKLLLSDSGFYLCAWGHPRIPRGEAFFGQGTRLTVV.

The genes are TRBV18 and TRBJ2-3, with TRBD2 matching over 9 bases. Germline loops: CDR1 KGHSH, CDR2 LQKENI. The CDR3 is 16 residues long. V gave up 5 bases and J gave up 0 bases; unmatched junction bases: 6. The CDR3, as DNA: TGTGCCAGCTCAGCTCTAGCGGGGTTTAGCACAGATACGCAGTATTTT. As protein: CASSALAGFSTDTQYF.

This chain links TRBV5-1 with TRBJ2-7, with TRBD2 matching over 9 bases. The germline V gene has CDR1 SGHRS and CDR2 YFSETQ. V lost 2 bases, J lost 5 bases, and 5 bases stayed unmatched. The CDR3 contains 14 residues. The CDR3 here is CASSLTSGQHEQYF. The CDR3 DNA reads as TGCGCCAGCAGCTTAACTAGCGGGCAGCACGAGCAGTACTTC.